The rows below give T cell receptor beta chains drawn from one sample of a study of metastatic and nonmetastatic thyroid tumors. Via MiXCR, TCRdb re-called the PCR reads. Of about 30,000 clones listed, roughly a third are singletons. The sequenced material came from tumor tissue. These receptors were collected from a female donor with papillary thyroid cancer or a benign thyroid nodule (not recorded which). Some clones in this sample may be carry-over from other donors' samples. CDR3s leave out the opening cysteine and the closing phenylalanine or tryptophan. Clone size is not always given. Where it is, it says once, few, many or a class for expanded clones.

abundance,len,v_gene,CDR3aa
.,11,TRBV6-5,ASSYVARETQY
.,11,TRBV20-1,SATLSGGNEQF
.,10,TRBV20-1,SEARGNYGYT
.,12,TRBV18,ASSQTGNHQPQH
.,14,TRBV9,ASSVGTSGGGNVLT
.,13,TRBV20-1,SASIAGSNTGELF
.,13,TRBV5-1,ASSEAAGVGNTIY
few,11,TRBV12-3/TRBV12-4,ASRTGTTNEQF
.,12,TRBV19,ASSVLAAREELF
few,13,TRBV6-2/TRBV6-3,ASSYGDGQTDTQY
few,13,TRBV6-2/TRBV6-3,ASTLSPGIYNEQF
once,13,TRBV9,ASSIRQGSNYGYT
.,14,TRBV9,ASSVEGRASTDTQY
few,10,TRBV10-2,ASRGDAGELF
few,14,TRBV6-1,ASRRTGSGFNQPQH
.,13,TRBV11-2,ASSLDGRVYNEQF
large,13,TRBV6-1,ASSPRGGGTGELF
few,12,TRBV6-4,ASSDPGQPNEQF
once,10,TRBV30,AWRGNTGELF
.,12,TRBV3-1,ASSQDTLTYEQY
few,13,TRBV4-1,ASSQDQGGVQPQH
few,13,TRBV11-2,ASSLGAAHNSPLH
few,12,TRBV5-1,ASTPGLGGVGYT
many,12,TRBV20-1,SARDLGGRNEQF
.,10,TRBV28,AGATAIDEQF
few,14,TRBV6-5,ASSFPVPALGGELF
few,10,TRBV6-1,ASQGGAGGYT
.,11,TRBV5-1,ASSLGWTDTQY
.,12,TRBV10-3,AISLDEANYGYT
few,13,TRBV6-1,ASSEGGGASYEQY
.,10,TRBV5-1,ASSRQWNEQF